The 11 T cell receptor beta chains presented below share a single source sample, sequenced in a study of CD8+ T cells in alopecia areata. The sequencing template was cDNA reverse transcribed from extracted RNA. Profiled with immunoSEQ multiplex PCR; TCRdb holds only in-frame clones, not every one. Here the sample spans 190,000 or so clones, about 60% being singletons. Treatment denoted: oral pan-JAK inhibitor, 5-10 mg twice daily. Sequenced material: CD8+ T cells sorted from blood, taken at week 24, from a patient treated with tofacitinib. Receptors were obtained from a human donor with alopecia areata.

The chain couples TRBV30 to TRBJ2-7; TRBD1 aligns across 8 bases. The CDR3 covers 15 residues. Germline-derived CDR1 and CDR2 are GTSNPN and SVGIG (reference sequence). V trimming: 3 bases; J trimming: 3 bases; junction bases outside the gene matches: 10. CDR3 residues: CAWSHTGGFLYEQYF. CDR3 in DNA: TGTGCCTGGAGCCACACAGGGGGATTTCTCTACGAGCAGTACTTC.

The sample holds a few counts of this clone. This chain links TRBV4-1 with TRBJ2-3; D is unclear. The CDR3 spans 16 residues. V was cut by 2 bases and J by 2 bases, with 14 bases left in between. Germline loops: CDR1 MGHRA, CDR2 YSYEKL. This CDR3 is CASSQRTVRFTDTQYF. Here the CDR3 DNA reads TGCGCCAGCAGCCAACGGACCGTCAGATTCACAGATACGCAGTATTTT.

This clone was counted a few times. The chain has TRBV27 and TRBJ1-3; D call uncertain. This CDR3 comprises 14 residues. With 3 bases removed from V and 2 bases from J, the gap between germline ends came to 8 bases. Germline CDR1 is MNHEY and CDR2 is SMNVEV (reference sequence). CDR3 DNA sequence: TGTGCCAGCAGTTTTGGCGGAACTGGAAACACCATATATTTT. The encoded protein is CASSFGGTGNTIYF.

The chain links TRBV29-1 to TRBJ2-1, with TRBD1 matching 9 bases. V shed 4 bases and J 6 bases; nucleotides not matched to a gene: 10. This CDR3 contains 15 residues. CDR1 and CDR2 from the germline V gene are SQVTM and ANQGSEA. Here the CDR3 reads CSVAIRDRAGNEQFF. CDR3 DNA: TGCAGCGTTGCTATTAGGGACAGGGCGGGCAATGAGCAGTTCTTC.

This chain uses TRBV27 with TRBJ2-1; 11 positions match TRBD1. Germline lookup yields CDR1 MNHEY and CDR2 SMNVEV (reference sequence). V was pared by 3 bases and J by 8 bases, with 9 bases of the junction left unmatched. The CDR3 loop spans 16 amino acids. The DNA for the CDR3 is TGTGCCAGCAGTTTCGGTAGGGACAGGGGGAGGGATGAGCAGTTCTTC. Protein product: CASSFGRDRGRDEQFF.

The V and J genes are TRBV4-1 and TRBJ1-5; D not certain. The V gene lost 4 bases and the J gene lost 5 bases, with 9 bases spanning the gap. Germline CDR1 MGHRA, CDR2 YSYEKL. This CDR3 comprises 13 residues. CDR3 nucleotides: TGCGCCAGCAGCCTCACTCAGGATCAGCCCCAGCATTTT. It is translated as CASSLTQDQPQHF.

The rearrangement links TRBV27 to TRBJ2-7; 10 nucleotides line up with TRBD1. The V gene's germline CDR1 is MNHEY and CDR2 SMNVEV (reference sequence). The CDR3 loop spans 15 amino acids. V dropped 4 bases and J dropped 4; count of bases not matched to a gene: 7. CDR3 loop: CASSSGTGAGYEQYF. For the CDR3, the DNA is TGTGCCAGCAGTTCTGGGACAGGGGCCGGGTACGAGCAGTACTTC.

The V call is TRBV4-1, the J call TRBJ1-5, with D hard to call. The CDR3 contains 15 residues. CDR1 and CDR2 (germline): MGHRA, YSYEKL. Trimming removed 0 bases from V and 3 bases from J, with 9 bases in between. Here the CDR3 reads CASSQDFGSNQPQHF. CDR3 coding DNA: TGCGCCAGCAGCCAAGATTTCGGGTCCAATCAGCCCCAGCATTTT.

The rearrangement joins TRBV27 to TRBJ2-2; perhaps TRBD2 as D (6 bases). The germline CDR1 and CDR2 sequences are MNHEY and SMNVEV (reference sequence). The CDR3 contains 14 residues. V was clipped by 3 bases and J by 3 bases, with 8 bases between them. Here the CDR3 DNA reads TGTGCCAGCAGTTTGGGGGGTTACACCGGGGAGCTGTTTTTT. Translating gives CASSLGGYTGELFF.

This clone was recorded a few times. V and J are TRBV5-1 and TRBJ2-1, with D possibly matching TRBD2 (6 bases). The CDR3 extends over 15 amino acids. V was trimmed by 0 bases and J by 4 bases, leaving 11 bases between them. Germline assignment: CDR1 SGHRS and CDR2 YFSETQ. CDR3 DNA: TGCGCCAGCAGCTTGGATGGAGGGCTTTACAATGAGCAGTTCTTC. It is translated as CASSLDGGLYNEQFF. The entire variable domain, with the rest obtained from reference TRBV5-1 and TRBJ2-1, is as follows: KAGVTQTPRYLIKTRGQQVTLSCSPISGHRSVSWYQQTPGQGLQFLFEYFSETQRNKGNFPGRFSGRQFSNSRSEMNVSTLELGDSALYLCASSLDGGLYNEQFFGPGTRLTVL.

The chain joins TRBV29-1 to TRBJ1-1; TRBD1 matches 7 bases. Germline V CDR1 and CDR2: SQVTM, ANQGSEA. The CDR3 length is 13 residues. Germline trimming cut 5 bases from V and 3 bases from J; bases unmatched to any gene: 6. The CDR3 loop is CSVSRGIDTEAFF. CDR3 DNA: TGCAGCGTTTCCAGGGGGATCGACACTGAAGCTTTCTTT.